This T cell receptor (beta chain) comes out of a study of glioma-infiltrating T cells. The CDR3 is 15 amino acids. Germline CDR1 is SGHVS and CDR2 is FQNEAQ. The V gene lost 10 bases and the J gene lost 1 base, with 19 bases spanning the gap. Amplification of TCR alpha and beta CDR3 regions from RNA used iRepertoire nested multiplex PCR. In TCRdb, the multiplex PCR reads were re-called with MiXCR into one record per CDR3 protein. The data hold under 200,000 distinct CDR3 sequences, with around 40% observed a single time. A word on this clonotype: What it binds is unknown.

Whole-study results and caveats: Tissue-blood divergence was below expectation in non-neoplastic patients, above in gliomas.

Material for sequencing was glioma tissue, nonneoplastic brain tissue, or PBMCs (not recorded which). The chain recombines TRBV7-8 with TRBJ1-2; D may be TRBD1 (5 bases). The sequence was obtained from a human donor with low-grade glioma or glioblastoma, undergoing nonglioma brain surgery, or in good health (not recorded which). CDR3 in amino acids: CAIILGAGRNYGYTF. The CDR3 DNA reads TGTGCCATCATCTTAGGGGCAGGGCGTAACTATGGCTACACCTTC.